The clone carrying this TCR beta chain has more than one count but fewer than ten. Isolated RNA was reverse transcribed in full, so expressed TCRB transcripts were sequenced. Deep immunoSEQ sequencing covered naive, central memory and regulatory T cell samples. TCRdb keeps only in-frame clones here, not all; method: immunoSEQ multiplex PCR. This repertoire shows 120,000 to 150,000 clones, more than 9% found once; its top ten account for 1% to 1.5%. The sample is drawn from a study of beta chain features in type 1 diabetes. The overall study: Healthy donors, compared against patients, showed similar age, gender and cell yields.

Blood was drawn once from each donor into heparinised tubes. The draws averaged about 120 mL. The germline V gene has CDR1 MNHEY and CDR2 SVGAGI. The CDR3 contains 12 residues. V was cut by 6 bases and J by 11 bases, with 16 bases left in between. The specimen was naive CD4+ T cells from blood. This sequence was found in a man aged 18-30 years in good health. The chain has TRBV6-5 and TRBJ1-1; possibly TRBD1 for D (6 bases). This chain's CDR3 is CASRMTGGWAFF. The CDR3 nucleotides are TGTGCCAGCAGAATGACAGGCGGCTGGGCTTTCTTT.